The next 23 T cell receptor beta chains were all read from a single sample in a study of blood T cells in healthy people across ages. Then a second PCR, running roughly 7 to 11 cycles, was carried out with a sample-barcoded 5' primer and a J-beta primer mix. Each CDR3 protein gets one entry after TCRdb re-called the 5' RACE reads with MiXCR. The sample comprises roughly 640,000 distinct CDR3 sequences, under 30% of which are singletons, and less than 20% rests with the top ten. Sequenced material: blood. The receptor source for this set is an elderly woman in good health.

Ten or more counts support this clonotype. A read error may be the cause here, since a much bigger clone is one base away. The chain has TRBV29-1 and TRBJ2-1, with D uncertain. Near its end, the DNA agrees better with TRBJ2-7, so the J call may be wrong. This CDR3 is built from 13 residues. Germline V CDR1 and CDR2: SQVTM, ANQGSEA. The CDR3 DNA reads TGCAGCGTTGAAACAAGCTCCTACAATGAGCAGTACTTC. Translation: CSVETSSYNEQYF.

The V call is TRBV6-6, the J call TRBJ1-2; TRBD1 matches 11 bases. With 0 bases clipped from V and 6 bases from J, the junction kept 3 bases outside the gene matches. Germline assignment: CDR1 MNHNY and CDR2 SVGAGI (reference sequence). The CDR3 spans 15 residues. CDR3: CASSYSMGQGDGYTF. The CDR3 DNA sequence: TGTGCCAGCAGTTACTCTATGGGACAGGGGGATGGCTACACCTTC.

This clonotype appeared many times. This chain's CDR3 is CSARNGYTF. Here the CDR3 DNA reads TGCAGTGCTCGTAATGGCTACACCTTC. V is TRBV20-1 and J is TRBJ1-2, with D hard to call. CDR3 size: 9 residues. Germline assignment: CDR1 DFQATT and CDR2 SNEGSKA (reference sequence). The V end lost 5 bases, the J end lost 6 bases, and 4 bases lay between the germline ends.

This clonotype was seen many times. The V gene is TRBV10-3, the J gene TRBJ2-3, with TRBD1 identical over 10 bases. With 8 bases clipped from V and 2 bases from J, the junction kept 10 bases outside the gene matches. The CDR3 has 16 amino acids. CDR1 and CDR2 from the germline V gene are ENHRY and SYGVKD. The CDR3 loop is CAIAPGTGAPTDTQYF. The CDR3 region has the DNA TGTGCCATCGCCCCAGGGACAGGGGCACCCACAGATACGCAGTATTTT.

The V gene is TRBV2, the J gene TRBJ1-5; TRBD1 is a possible D gene (5 bases). Trimming removed 5 bases at V and 6 bases at J, with 20 bases between. This CDR3 comprises 16 residues. CDR1 is SNHLY, CDR2 FYNNEI, per germline. The CDR3: CASSLQPTVNGQPQHF. CDR3 nucleotide sequence: TGTGCCAGCAGTCTCCAACCGACAGTAAACGGTCAGCCCCAGCATTTT.

The gene calls are TRBV5-5 and TRBJ1-3, with 8 bases aligning to TRBD1. The V gene end was trimmed by 2 bases and the J gene end by 4 bases; junction bases not matched to a gene: 5. This CDR3 contains 15 residues. CDR1 and CDR2 (germline): SGHKS, YYEKEE (reference sequence). In DNA, the CDR3 is TGTGCCAGCAGCTTAGAACAGGGGGGCGGAAACACCATATATTTT. This encodes CASSLEQGGGNTIYF.

There are a few counts of this clonotype. J is TRBJ2-7 and V is TRBV30; TRBD1 is a possible D gene (7 bases). Trimming shortened V by 4 bases and J by 2 bases, and 15 bases separated the two germline ends. CDR3 size: 14 residues. Germline CDR1 is GTSNPN and CDR2 is SVGIG (reference sequence). The CDR3 region is CAWTTRGVPYEQYF. The CDR3 DNA sequence: TGTGCCTGGACGACCAGGGGGGTACCCTACGAGCAGTACTTC.

The chain employs TRBV12-3 or TRBV12-4 and TRBJ2-2; 12 bases map to TRBD2. V lost 3 bases, J lost 5 bases, and 7 bases stayed unmatched. This CDR3 contains 17 residues. The CDR3 here is CASSFASGRAWTGELFF. The CDR3 nucleotides read TGTGCCAGCAGTTTTGCTAGCGGGAGGGCTTGGACCGGGGAGCTGTTTTTT.

With respect to this clonotype: A much larger clone lies one base from this, so it may be a read error. V and J are TRBV10-3 and TRBJ1-2; no definite D call. There are 12 residues in the CDR3. The germline CDR1 and CDR2 sequences are ENHRY and SYGVKD. CDR3 nucleotide sequence: TGTGTCATCAGTGAGCAAATGGATGGCTACACCTTC. It is translated as CVISEQMDGYTF.

V gene TRBV5-1 combines with J gene TRBJ1-3; no firm D call. The V end was cut by 4 bases, the J end by 3 bases, with 11 bases between. CDR1 and CDR2 from the germline V gene are SGHRS and YFSETQ. This CDR3 has 14 residues. The CDR3 sequence is CASSPRQGGNTIYF. CDR3 coding DNA: TGCGCCAGCAGCCCACGACAAGGTGGAAACACCATATATTTT.

This clonotype was seen ten or more times. The V call is TRBV20-1, the J call TRBJ2-7; D is unclear. Germline CDR1 is DFQATT and CDR2 is SNEGSKA (reference sequence). This CDR3 region has 12 residues. With 4 bases removed from V and 2 bases from J, the gap between germline ends came to 9 bases. CDR3 DNA sequence: TGCAGTGCTACCGGGCCGACCTACGAGCAGTACTTC. As protein: CSATGPTYEQYF.

This clonotype was detected ten times or more. The genes are TRBV20-1 and TRBJ1-1; D gene uncertain. This CDR3 region has 17 residues. V gave up 0 bases and J gave up 0 bases, with 17 bases separating them. Germline values: CDR1 DFQATT, CDR2 SNEGSKA (reference sequence). The CDR3 here is CSARDQGSQDLNTEAFF. DNA for the CDR3: TGCAGTGCTAGAGATCAAGGGTCCCAGGACCTGAACACTGAAGCTTTCTTT.

The chain uses TRBV5-1 and TRBJ1-2, with no clear D. This CDR3 has 13 amino acids. Germline CDR1 and CDR2: SGHRS and YFSETQ. Deletions cut 4 bases from V and 5 bases from J, with 12 bases between. CDR3 region: CASSPESGYGYTF. The CDR3 nucleotides are TGCGCCAGCAGCCCCGAGTCGGGGTATGGCTACACCTTC.

The V and J genes are TRBV7-2 and TRBJ2-7, with D unresolved. The CDR3 extends over 15 amino acids. Looked up from germline, CDR1 is SGHTA and CDR2 is FQGNSA. Deletions cut 5 bases from V and 0 bases from J, with 14 bases between. CDR3 sequence: CASSPQKAASYEQYF. The DNA for the CDR3 is TGTGCCAGCAGCCCCCAAAAGGCAGCCTCCTACGAGCAGTACTTC.

This clonotype was detected many times. The chain links TRBV10-3 to TRBJ2-7; TRBD2 matches at 7 bases. This CDR3 contains 13 residues. V lost 8 bases and J lost 1; bases outside the gene matches: 5. CDR1 and CDR2 from the germline V gene are ENHRY and SYGVKD. Here the CDR3 DNA reads TGTGCCATCGGGCGGGGGATATCCTACGAGCAGTACTTC. This encodes CAIGRGISYEQYF.

The gene calls are TRBV6-6 and TRBJ1-1; D perhaps matches TRBD1 (5 bases). V was pared by 4 bases and J by 0 bases, with 12 bases between. The CDR3 consists of 15 residues. The V gene's germline CDR1 is MNHNY and CDR2 SVGAGI (reference sequence). The CDR3, as DNA: TGTGCCAGCAGTTTCGGGACCTCTATGAACACTGAAGCTTTCTTT. Translated, it gives CASSFGTSMNTEAFF.

This clonotype was observed once. J is TRBJ2-3 and V is TRBV28, with D possibly TRBD2 on 5 matching bases. The CDR3 is 13 amino acids. V was pared by 3 bases and J by 6 bases, with 10 bases between. Germline V gene lookup returns CDR1 MDHEN and CDR2 SYDVKM. CDR3 bases: TGTGCCAGCAGTTTTTCGGGAAGGGATACGCAGTATTTT. Translated, it gives CASSFSGRDTQYF.

This clonotype was observed a handful of times. V usage is TRBV29-1 and J usage is TRBJ2-3, with D perhaps given as TRBD1 or TRBD2 (6 bases each). The CDR3 consists of 14 residues. Trimming left V 4 bases short and J 1 base short, with 12 bases between. In germline, CDR1 is SQVTM, CDR2 ANQGSEA. In DNA, the CDR3 is TGCAGCGTTGTGGGGGGCCGGGGCACAGATACGCAGTATTTT. Its protein is CSVVGGRGTDTQYF.

This clonotype was detected ten times or more. This chain connects TRBV7-9 to TRBJ2-3, with 13 bases identical to TRBD2. The V segment lost 6 bases and the J segment 3 bases; nucleotides outside the gene matches: 0. Germline lookup yields CDR1 SEHNR and CDR2 FQNEAQ (reference sequence). The CDR3 extends over 14 amino acids. CDR3 in DNA: TGTGCCAGCAGACTAGCGGGGGGGACAGATACGCAGTATTTT. It encodes CASRLAGGTDTQYF.

This clonotype appeared many times. The junction differs from germline at one of its ends, possibly a read error. The V gene is TRBV7-7, the J gene TRBJ2-5, with TRBD2 matching 8 bases. The CDR3 runs 15 residues. CDR1 is SSHAT, CDR2 FNYEAQ, per germline (reference sequence). The CDR3, as DNA: TGTGCTAGCAGCCGGGAGCGGGGGCAGCAAGAGACCCAGTACTTC. It specifies CASSRERGQQETQYF.

This chain joins TRBV6-6 and TRBJ1-6, with 8 positions matching TRBD1. The CDR3 sequence is 14 residues long. Germline V gene sequence: CDR1 MNHNY, CDR2 SVGAGI (reference sequence). Trimming cost V 6 bases and J 9 bases; bases outside gene matches: 7. The CDR3 loop reads CASRLDRETSPLHF. DNA for the CDR3: TGTGCCAGCAGATTGGACAGGGAGACTTCACCCCTCCACTTT.

Worth noting for this clonotype: A clone one base away is much larger, so this may be a read error. V is TRBV5-4 and J is TRBJ2-7, with 8 positions matching TRBD2. The trim removed 4 bases at V and 7 bases at J, leaving 19 bases unmatched. This CDR3 region has 17 residues. In germline, CDR1 is SGHNT, CDR2 YYREEE (reference sequence). This CDR3 is CASSRLMTGGPTNEQYF. The CDR3 DNA is TGTGCCAGCAGCCGCCTCATGACGGGGGGGCCGACCAATGAGCAGTACTTC.

The chain is built from TRBV30 and TRBJ2-6; D is ambiguous. Germline V CDR1 and CDR2: GTSNPN, SVGIG (reference sequence). The CDR3 is made up of 15 amino acids. V lost 3 bases and J 1 base, leaving 10 bases between the germline ends. The CDR3 protein is CAWRLTNSGANVLTF. The CDR3 region has the DNA TGTGCCTGGAGGCTTACCAATTCTGGGGCCAACGTCCTGACTTTC.